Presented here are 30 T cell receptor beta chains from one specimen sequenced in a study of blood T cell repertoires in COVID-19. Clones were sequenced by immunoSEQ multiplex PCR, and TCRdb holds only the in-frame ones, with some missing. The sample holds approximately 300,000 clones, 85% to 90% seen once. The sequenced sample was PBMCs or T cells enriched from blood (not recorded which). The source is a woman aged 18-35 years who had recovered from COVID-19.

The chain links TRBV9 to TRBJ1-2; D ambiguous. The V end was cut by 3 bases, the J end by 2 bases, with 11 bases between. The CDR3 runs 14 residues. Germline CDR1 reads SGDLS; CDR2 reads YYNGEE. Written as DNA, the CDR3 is TGTGCCAGCAGCGGTCTCAGGTGGAACTATGGCTACACCTTC. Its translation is CASSGLRWNYGYTF.

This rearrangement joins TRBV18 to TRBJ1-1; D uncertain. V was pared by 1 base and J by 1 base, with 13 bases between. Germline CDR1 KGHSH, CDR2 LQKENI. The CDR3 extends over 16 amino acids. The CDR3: CASSPLSRNSNTEAFF. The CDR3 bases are TGTGCCAGCTCACCACTTTCCCGTAACTCGAACACTGAAGCTTTCTTT.

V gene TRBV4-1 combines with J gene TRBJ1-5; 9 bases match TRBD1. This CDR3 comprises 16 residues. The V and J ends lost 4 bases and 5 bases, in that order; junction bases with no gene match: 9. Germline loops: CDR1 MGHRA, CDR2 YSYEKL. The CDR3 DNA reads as TGCGCCAGCAGCCGCGCGGGACAGGGAGCGGATCAGCCCCAGCATTTT. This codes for CASSRAGQGADQPQHF.

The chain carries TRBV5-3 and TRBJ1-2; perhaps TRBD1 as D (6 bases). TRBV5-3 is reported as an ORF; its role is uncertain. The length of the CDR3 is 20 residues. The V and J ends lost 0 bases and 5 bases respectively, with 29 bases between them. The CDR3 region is CARSLGCFGQPEPRAYGYTF. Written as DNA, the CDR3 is TGTGCCAGAAGCTTGGGATGTTTTGGACAGCCCGAACCCCGCGCTTATGGCTACACCTTC.

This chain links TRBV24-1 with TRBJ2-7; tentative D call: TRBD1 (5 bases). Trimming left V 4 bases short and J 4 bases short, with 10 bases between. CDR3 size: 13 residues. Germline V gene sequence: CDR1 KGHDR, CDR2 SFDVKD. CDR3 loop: CATSDRVYYEQYF. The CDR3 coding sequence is TGTGCCACCAGTGACAGGGTGTATTACGAGCAGTACTTC.

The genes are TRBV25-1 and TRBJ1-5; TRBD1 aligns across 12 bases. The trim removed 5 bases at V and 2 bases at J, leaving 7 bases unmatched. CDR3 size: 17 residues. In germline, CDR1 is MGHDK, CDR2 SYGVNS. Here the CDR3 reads CASSPGTGGWGNQPQHF. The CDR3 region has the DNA TGTGCCAGCAGTCCCGGGACAGGGGGCTGGGGCAATCAGCCCCAGCATTTT. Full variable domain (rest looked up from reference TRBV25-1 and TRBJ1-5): EADIYQTPRYLVIGTGKKITLECSQTMGHDKMYWYQQDPGMELHLIHYSYGVNSTEKGDLSSESTVSRIRTEHFPLTLESARPSHTSQYLCASSPGTGGWGNQPQHFGDGTRLSIL.

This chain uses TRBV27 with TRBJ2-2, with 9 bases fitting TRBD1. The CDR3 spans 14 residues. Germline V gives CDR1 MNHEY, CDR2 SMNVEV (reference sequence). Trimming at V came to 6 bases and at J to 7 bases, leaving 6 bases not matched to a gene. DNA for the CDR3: TGTGCCAGCAGGGAGGGACAGGGAGGCGGGGAGCTGTTTTTT. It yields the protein CASREGQGGGELFF.

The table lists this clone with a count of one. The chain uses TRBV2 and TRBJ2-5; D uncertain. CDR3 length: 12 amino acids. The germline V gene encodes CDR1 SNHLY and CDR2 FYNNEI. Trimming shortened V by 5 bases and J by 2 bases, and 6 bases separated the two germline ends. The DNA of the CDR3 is TGTGCCAGCAGTAAAATACAAGAGACCCAGTACTTC. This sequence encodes CASSKIQETQYF.

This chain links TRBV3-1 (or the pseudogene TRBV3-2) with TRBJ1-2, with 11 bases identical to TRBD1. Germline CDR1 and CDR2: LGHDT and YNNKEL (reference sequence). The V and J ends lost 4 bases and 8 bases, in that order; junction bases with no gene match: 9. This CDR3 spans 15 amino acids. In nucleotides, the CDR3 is TGTGCCAGCAGCCCTACTTGGACAGGGGGCGCGGGCTACACCTTC. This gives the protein CASSPTWTGGAGYTF.

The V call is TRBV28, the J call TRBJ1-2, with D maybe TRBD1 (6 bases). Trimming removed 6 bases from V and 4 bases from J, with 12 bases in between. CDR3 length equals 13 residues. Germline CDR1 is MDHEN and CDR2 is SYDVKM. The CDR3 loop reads CASRTTGFYGYTF. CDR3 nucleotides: TGTGCCAGCAGGACCACAGGGTTCTATGGCTACACCTTC.

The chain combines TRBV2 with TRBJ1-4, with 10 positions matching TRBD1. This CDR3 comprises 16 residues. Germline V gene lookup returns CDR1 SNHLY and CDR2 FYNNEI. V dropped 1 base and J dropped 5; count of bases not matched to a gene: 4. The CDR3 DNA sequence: TGTGCCAGCAGTGAAGGGACAGGGGGAAAAAATGAAAAACTGTTTTTT. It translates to CASSEGTGGKNEKLFF.

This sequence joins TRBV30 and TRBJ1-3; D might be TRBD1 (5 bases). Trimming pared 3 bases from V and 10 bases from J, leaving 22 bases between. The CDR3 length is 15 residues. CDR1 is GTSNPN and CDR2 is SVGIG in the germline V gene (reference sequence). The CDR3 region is CAWRERGGGRGTIYF. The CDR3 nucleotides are TGTGCCTGGAGGGAAAGGGGCGGGGGTCGAGGTACCATATATTTT.

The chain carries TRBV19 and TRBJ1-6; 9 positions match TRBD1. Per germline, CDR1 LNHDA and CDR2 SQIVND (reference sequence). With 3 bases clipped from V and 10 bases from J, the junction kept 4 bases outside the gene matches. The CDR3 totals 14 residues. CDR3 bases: TGTGCCAGTAGTATTGGGACAGGGCCCTCACCCCTCCACTTT. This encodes CASSIGTGPSPLHF. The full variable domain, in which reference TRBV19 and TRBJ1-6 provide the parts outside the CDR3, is DGGITQSPKYLFRKEGQNVTLSCEQNLNHDAMYWYRQDPGQGLRLIYYSQIVNDFQKGDIAEGYSVSREKKESFPLTVTSAQKNPTAFYLCASSIGTGPSPLHFGNGTRLTVT.

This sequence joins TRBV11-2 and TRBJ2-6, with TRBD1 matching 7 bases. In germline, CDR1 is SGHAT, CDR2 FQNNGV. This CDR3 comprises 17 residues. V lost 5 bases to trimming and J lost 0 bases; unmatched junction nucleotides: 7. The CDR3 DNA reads TGTGCCAGCAGCCCCCGGGACAGCAGCTCTGGGGCCAACGTCCTGACTTTC. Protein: CASSPRDSSSGANVLTF. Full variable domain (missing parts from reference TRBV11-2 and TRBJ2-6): EAGVAQSPRYKIIEKRQSVAFWCNPISGHATLYWYQQILGQGPKLLIQFQNNGVVDDSQLPKDRFSAERLKGVDSTLKIQPAKLEDSAVYLCASSPRDSSSGANVLTFGAGSRLTVL.

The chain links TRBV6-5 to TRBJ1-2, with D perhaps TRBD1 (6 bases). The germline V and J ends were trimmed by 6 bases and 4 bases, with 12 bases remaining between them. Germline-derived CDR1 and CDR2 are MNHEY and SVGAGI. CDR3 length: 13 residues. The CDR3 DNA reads TGTGCCAGCAGACTCACAGGGATCTATGGCTACACCTTC. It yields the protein CASRLTGIYGYTF.

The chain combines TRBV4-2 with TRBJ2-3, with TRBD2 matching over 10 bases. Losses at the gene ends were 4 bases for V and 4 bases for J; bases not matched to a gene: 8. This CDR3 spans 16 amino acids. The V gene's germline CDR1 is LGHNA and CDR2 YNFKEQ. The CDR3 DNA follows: TGTGCCAGCAGCCGGCTAGCGGGGGAGTCGGCAGATACGCAGTATTTT. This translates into CASSRLAGESADTQYF.

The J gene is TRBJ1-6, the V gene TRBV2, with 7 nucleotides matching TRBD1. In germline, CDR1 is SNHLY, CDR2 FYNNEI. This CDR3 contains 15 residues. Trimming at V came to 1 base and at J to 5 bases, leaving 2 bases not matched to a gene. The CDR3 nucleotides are TGTGCCAGCAGTGAAGACAGGGGTCATAATTCACCCCTCCACTTT. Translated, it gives CASSEDRGHNSPLHF.

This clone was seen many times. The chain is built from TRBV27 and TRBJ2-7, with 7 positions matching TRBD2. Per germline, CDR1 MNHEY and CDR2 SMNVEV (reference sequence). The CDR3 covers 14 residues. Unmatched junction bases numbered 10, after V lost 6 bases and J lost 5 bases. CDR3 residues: CASSGGGRFHEQYF. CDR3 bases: TGTGCCAGCAGCGGCGGGGGACGCTTTCACGAGCAGTACTTC.

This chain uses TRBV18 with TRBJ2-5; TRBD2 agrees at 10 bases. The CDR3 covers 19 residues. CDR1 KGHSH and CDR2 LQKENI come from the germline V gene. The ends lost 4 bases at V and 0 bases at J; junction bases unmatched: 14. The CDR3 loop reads CASSQAPGYSGGYQETQYF. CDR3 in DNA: TGTGCCAGCTCACAAGCGCCTGGATATAGCGGGGGGTACCAAGAGACCCAGTACTTC.

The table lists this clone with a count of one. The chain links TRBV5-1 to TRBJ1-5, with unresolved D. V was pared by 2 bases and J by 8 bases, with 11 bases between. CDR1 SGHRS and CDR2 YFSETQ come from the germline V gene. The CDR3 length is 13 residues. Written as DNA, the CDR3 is TGCGCCAGCAGCTTTTGGTCCGGGGAGCCCCAGCATTTT. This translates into CASSFWSGEPQHF.

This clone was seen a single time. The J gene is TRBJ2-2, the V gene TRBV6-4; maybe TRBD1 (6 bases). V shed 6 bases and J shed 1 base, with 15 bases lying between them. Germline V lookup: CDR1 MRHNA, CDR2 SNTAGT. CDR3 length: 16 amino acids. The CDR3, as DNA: TGTGCCAGCAGATTACAGGGATCAGGGAACACCGGGGAGCTGTTTTTT. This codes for CASRLQGSGNTGELFF.

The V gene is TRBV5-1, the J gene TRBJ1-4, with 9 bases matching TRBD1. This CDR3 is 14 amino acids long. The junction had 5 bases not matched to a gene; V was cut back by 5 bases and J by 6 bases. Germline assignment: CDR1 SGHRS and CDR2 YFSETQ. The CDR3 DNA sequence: TGCGCCAGCAGGACGGGGACAGGGTATGAAAAACTGTTTTTT. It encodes CASRTGTGYEKLFF.

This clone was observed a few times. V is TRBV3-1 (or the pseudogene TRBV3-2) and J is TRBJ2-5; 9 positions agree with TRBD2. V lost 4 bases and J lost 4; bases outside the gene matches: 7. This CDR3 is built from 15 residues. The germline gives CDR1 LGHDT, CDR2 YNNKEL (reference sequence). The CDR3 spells CASSLGSGRTETQYF. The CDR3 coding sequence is TGTGCCAGCAGCCTCGGAAGCGGGAGGACAGAGACCCAGTACTTC.

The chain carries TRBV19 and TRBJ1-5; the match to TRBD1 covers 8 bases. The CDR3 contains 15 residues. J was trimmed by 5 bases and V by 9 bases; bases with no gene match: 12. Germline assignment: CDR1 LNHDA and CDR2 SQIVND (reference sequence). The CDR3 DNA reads TGTGCCAGCAGCAGGGGGCGCATGAGGGATCAGCCCCAGCATTTT. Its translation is CASSRGRMRDQPQHF. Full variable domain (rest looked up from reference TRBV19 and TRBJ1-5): DGGITQSPKYLFRKEGQNVTLSCEQNLNHDAMYWYRQDPGQGLRLIYYSQIVNDFQKGDIAEGYSVSREKKESFPLTVTSAQKNPTAFYLCASSRGRMRDQPQHFGDGTRLSIL.

CDR3 protein: CASSPRQVNYGYTF. In nucleotides, the CDR3 is TGTGCCAGCAGTCCAAGACAAGTAAACTATGGCTACACCTTC. The V gene is TRBV28, the J gene TRBJ1-2; unclear D gene. The germline CDR1 and CDR2 sequences are MDHEN and SYDVKM. Trimming took 5 bases from V and 2 from J, leaving 12 bases between them. This CDR3 has 14 residues.

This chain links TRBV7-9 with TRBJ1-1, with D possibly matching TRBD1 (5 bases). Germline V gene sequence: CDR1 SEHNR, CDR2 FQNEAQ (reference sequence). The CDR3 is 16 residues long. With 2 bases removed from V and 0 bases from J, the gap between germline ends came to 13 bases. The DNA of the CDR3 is TGTGCCAGCAGCTTAATCGGCGGACACATGAACACTGAAGCTTTCTTT. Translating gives CASSLIGGHMNTEAFF.

In DNA, the CDR3 is TGTGCCAGCAGCTTAACTCTCGGGGAGCTGTTTTTT. Amino acid sequence: CASSLTLGELFF. V is TRBV11-2 and J is TRBJ2-2, with D unresolved. The germline gives CDR1 SGHAT, CDR2 FQNNGV. V was shortened by 2 bases and J by 7 bases, with 5 bases between the two germline ends. The CDR3 has 12 residues.

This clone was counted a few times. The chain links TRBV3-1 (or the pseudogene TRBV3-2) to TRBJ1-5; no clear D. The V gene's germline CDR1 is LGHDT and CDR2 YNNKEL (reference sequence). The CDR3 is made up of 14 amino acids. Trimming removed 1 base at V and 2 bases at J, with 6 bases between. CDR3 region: CASSQVNGNQPQHF. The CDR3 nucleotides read TGTGCCAGCAGCCAAGTTAATGGCAATCAGCCCCAGCATTTT.

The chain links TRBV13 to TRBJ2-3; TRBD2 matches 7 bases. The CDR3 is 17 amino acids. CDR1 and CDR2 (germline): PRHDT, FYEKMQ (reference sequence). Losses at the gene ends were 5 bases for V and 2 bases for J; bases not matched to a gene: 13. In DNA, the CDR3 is TGTGCCAGCAGCGGCTCCCTGACTAGCCCCAACACAGATACGCAGTATTTT. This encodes CASSGSLTSPNTDTQYF.

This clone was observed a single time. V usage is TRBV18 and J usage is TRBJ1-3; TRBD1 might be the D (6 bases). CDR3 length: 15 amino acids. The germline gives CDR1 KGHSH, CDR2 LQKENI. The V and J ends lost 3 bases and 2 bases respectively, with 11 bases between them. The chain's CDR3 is CASSPSTGPGNTIYF. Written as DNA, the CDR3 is TGTGCCAGCTCACCCTCTACAGGGCCTGGAAACACCATATATTTT.